The clone carrying this T cell receptor (beta chain) appeared once. Between the trimmed V and J ends, which lost 6 bases and 6 bases, there was a span of 18 bases. This CDR3 is 15 amino acids long. From germline, CDR1 is MNHNY and CDR2 SVGAGI (reference sequence). The sample is drawn from a study of blood T cell repertoires in COVID-19. Study summary: In each case, the material was cDNA or gDNA derived from T cells, B-cell-depleted T cells, or PBMCs.

Only in-frame clones appear in the TCRdb table, and some are missing; sequencing was by immunoSEQ multiplex PCR. The sample lists approximately 93,000 clones; around four fifths were seen once. The sample taken for sequencing was peripheral blood. The chain carries TRBV6-6 and TRBJ2-1, with a weak D call TRBD2 (6 bases). The sequence came from a woman over 75 with acute or convalescent COVID-19. The CDR3: CASRSRRERSNEQFF. CDR3 in DNA: TGTGCCAGCAGGTCCCGACGGGAGCGGAGCAATGAGCAGTTCTTC.